This T cell receptor beta chain was sequenced during a study of blood T cell repertoires in COVID-19. Study-level background: The United States, Italy and Spain provided the acute and convalescent COVID-19 samples. T cells, B-cell-depleted T cells, or PBMCs provided the cDNA or gDNA that served as material.

Per the original data handling: Scientists estimated how many nucleated cells there were by amplifying reference gene primers. Libraries were prepared by immunoSEQ multiplex PCR; TCRdb keeps only in-frame clonotypes and omits some of them. V, J and clone size were drawn from that table, and D and trimming were deduced from the DNA. The table lists about 63,000 clones, about 80% of them singletons. This CDR3 region has 15 residues. Germline V lookup: CDR1 LGHDT, CDR2 YNNKEL (reference sequence). Trimming took 2 bases from V and 13 from J; bases not matched to a gene: 9. Sequences were obtained from peripheral blood. The origin of this receptor is a human donor in a cohort sampled during active COVID-19. The chain couples TRBV3-1 (or the pseudogene TRBV3-2) to TRBJ1-6; TRBD1 matches 9 bases. The CDR3 DNA is TGTGCCAGCAGCCAAATCCGGGACAGGGAGGGGCCCCTCCACTTT. Residues: CASSQIRDREGPLHF.